Listed here are 15 T cell receptor beta chains from one sample, sequenced in a study of blood T cell repertoires in COVID-19. Clones were read by immunoSEQ multiplex PCR, and TCRdb kept only the in-frame ones, dropping some. Of approximately 100,000 clones listed, 75% to 90% are singletons. The sequenced sample consisted of peripheral blood. These receptors were collected from a woman of 80 years or more with active or convalescent COVID-19.

The chain couples TRBV3-1 (or the pseudogene TRBV3-2) to TRBJ2-7; perhaps TRBD1 as D (6 bases). This CDR3 region has 15 residues. The ends were cut back, 5 bases at V and 2 bases at J, with 16 bases in the middle. Germline values: CDR1 LGHDT, CDR2 YNNKEL (reference sequence). The CDR3 nucleotides are TGTGCCAGCAGCACCCGTGGGGACATAGCCTACGAGCAGTACTTC. The encoded protein is CASSTRGDIAYEQYF.

The V and J genes are TRBV10-3 and TRBJ2-6; maybe TRBD2 (5 bases). Looked up from germline, CDR1 is ENHRY and CDR2 is SYGVKD. The CDR3 loop spans 17 amino acids. Trimming shortened V by 5 bases and J by 1 base, and 15 bases separated the two germline ends. CDR3 residues: CAISSQAGYSGANVLTF. As DNA, the CDR3 is TGTGCCATCAGTTCGCAGGCGGGTTATTCTGGGGCCAACGTCCTGACTTTC.

V usage is TRBV7-9 and J usage is TRBJ1-2; 8 positions agree with TRBD1. The CDR3 loop spans 13 amino acids. V was pared by 3 bases and J by 6 bases, with 3 bases of the junction left unmatched. Germline CDR1 reads SEHNR; CDR2 reads FQNEAQ (reference sequence). Here the CDR3 reads CASSFPGGDGYTF. In DNA, the CDR3 is TGTGCCAGCAGCTTTCCAGGGGGCGATGGCTACACCTTC.

The chain uses TRBV4-2 and TRBJ1-1; 9 positions agree with TRBD1. The CDR3 sequence is 14 residues long. CDR1 is LGHNA, CDR2 YNFKEQ, per germline. V lost 1 base, J lost 3 bases, and 0 bases stayed unmatched. In DNA form, the CDR3 reads TGTGCCAGCAGCCAAGGGGACAGGGACACTGAAGCTTTCTTT. It translates to CASSQGDRDTEAFF.

The chain recombines TRBV3-1 (or the pseudogene TRBV3-2) with TRBJ1-2; 7 bases line up with TRBD1. Germline V gives CDR1 LGHDT, CDR2 YNNKEL (reference sequence). There are 17 residues in the CDR3. V shed 2 bases, J shed 4 bases, and the junction held 13 bases outside the gene matches. The CDR3 spells CASSQPSTGDRAYGYTF. CDR3 sequence (DNA): TGTGCCAGCAGCCAACCATCAACAGGAGACAGGGCCTATGGCTACACCTTC.

This chain joins TRBV7-2 and TRBJ2-3; 11 bases line up with TRBD2. The germline V gene has CDR1 SGHTA and CDR2 FQGNSA. This CDR3 has 17 amino acids. Trimming removed 3 bases from V and 0 bases from J; junction bases left unmatched: 5. The CDR3 spells CASSFRLAGTSTDTQYF. CDR3 nucleotides: TGTGCCAGCAGCTTCCGACTAGCGGGGACTAGCACAGATACGCAGTATTTT.

The chain joins TRBV7-9 to TRBJ1-2, with 8 nucleotides matching TRBD1. From germline, CDR1 is SEHNR and CDR2 FQNEAQ (reference sequence). This CDR3 is 15 amino acids long. V lost 5 bases and J lost 1; bases outside the gene matches: 6. CDR3 region: CASSVGTGSNYGYTF. For the CDR3, the DNA is TGTGCCAGCAGCGTAGGGACAGGCAGTAACTATGGCTACACCTTC.

This clone has more than one count but fewer than ten. The rearrangement joins TRBV10-3 to TRBJ2-7; D is uncertain. Trimming pared 10 bases from V and 1 base from J, leaving 11 bases between. Germline CDR1 ENHRY, CDR2 SYGVKD. This CDR3 is built from 12 residues. The CDR3 DNA is TGTGCCACCGCCCTCAGGTCCTACGAGCAGTACTTC. Protein: CATALRSYEQYF.

The rearrangement joins TRBV5-1 to TRBJ1-5; TRBD1 matches at 7 bases. Trimming at V came to 4 bases and at J to 6 bases, leaving 7 bases not matched to a gene. The CDR3 sequence is 14 residues long. Germline V gene data show CDR1 as SGHRS and CDR2 as YFSETQ. CDR3 amino acids: CASSLRQGGQPQHF. Written as DNA, the CDR3 is TGCGCCAGCAGCCTGAGACAGGGAGGTCAGCCCCAGCATTTT. Combining the CDR3 with reference TRBV5-1 and TRBJ1-5 gives the whole variable domain KAGVTQTPRYLIKTRGQQVTLSCSPISGHRSVSWYQQTPGQGLQFLFEYFSETQRNKGNFPGRFSGRQFSNSRSEMNVSTLELGDSALYLCASSLRQGGQPQHFGDGTRLSIL.

The CDR3 DNA sequence: TGTGCCAGCTCTACAGGGTTGTCAGGCTACACCTTC. Residues: CASSTGLSGYTF. This chain connects TRBV18 to TRBJ1-2, with D tentatively TRBD1 (6 bases). There are 12 residues in the CDR3. Trimming removed 6 bases from V and 8 bases from J, with 13 bases in between. CDR1 and CDR2 (germline): KGHSH, LQKENI.

The gene calls are TRBV5-3 and TRBJ1-1; tentative D call: TRBD1 (6 bases). TRBV5-3 is noted as an ORF with a role that remains uncertain. Trimming cost V 3 bases and J 1 base, with 13 bases left between them. This CDR3 comprises 15 residues. The CDR3 nucleotides read TGTGCCAGAAGCTCCAAGGGGGTGGGGAACACTGAAGCTTTCTTT. Amino acids: CARSSKGVGNTEAFF.

The chain is built from TRBV20-1 and TRBJ1-1; D may be TRBD1 (5 bases). Between the trimmed V and J ends, which lost 1 base and 10 bases, there was a span of 10 bases. CDR1 and CDR2 from the germline V gene are DFQATT and SNEGSKA (reference sequence). CDR3 length: 11 amino acids. In DNA, the CDR3 is TGCAGTGCTAGAGGACCGGGGGTAGCTTTCTTT. It is translated as CSARGPGVAFF.

The chain is built from TRBV6-2 or TRBV6-3 and TRBJ1-1; tentative D call: TRBD1 (5 bases). The CDR3 loop spans 16 amino acids. The V gene lost 6 bases and the J gene lost 5 bases, with 22 bases spanning the gap. CDR1 and CDR2 from the germline V gene are MNHEY and SVGEGT. CDR3 sequence: CASSPPGLSGSTEAFF. In DNA, the CDR3 is TGTGCCAGCAGCCCCCCGGGACTCTCGGGGAGTACTGAAGCTTTCTTT.

The chain couples TRBV19 to TRBJ2-5, with D possibly matching TRBD1 (5 bases). V was trimmed by 6 bases and J by 5 bases, leaving 10 bases between them. The CDR3 runs to 12 residues. Germline CDR1 LNHDA, CDR2 SQIVND (reference sequence). The CDR3 loop is CASRGLGETQYF. DNA for the CDR3: TGTGCCAGTAGGGGGCTGGGTGAGACCCAGTACTTC.

The chain recombines TRBV30 with TRBJ1-2, with D unresolved. Looked up from germline, CDR1 is GTSNPN and CDR2 is SVGIG (reference sequence). With 4 bases removed from V and 9 bases from J, the gap between germline ends came to 15 bases. The CDR3 has 12 residues. The DNA for the CDR3 is TGTGCCTGGACCATTTCCATGGCCAGCTACACCTTC. This encodes CAWTISMASYTF.